The present T cell receptor beta chain was sequenced within a study of identical twins. General study points: Sharing of beta out-of-frame sequences by twins showed a weaker excess. Carriage of fewer insertions was seen in abundant cord blood beta clonotypes, whereas memory repertoires showed none.

This CDR3 spans 17 amino acids. V was trimmed by 1 base and J by 11 bases, leaving 29 bases between them. The germline CDR1 and CDR2 sequences are DFQATT and SNEGSKA (reference sequence). TCRdb passed the 5' RACE reads through MiXCR, listing each CDR3 protein once. The profile shows 1.5 million or so distinct CDR3 sequences, less than 35% of them singletons. This clonotype was counted only a few times. The antigen is not known. The sequencing input was cord blood. This sequence originates from a newborn girl in good health. The chain employs TRBV20-1 and TRBJ2-5; maybe TRBD2 (6 bases). DNA of the CDR3: TGCAGTGCTAGAGCCCCCCCTAAGCGGGCCCCCTACAATGAGCAGTACTTC. It is translated as CSARAPPKRAPYNEQYF.